The rows below give T cell receptor beta chains drawn from one sample of a study of blood T cell repertoires in COVID-19. Sequenced by immunoSEQ multiplex PCR; TCRdb stores in-frame clones only, minus some. This table holds around 300,000 clones, roughly 90% found once. The specimen was peripheral blood. These receptors all stem from a woman aged 30 to 39 with COVID-19, enrolled during active disease. Both conserved end residues are part of each CDR3. Rows give clone size only sometimes, using once, few, many, or a class for an expanded clone.

v_call: TRBV3-1/TRBV3-2; clone_size: -; j_call: TRBJ1-2; cdr3_aa: CASSQDRDRAGYTF
v_call: TRBV19; clone_size: -; j_call: TRBJ1-1; cdr3_aa: CASPPGNGQPLNTEAFF
v_call: TRBV6-1; clone_size: -; j_call: TRBJ1-5; cdr3_aa: CASSELRGGDQPQHF
v_call: TRBV29-1; clone_size: -; j_call: TRBJ1-5; cdr3_aa: CSVSGADSNQPQHF
v_call: TRBV10-2; clone_size: -; j_call: TRBJ1-6; cdr3_aa: CASSKDRVSPLHF
v_call: TRBV12-5; clone_size: -; j_call: TRBJ2-7; cdr3_aa: CASGLQGSHEQYF
v_call: TRBV3-1/TRBV3-2; clone_size: -; j_call: TRBJ2-1; cdr3_aa: CASSQLAGESYNEQFF
v_call: TRBV5-1; clone_size: -; j_call: TRBJ1-2; cdr3_aa: CASSVDRQGGGYTF
v_call: TRBV19; clone_size: -; j_call: TRBJ2-2; cdr3_aa: CATQGGGLAGSTGELFF
v_call: TRBV5-1; clone_size: once; j_call: TRBJ2-1; cdr3_aa: CASSLVASGSTPTNNEQFF
v_call: TRBV28; clone_size: -; j_call: TRBJ2-5; cdr3_aa: CASSLFRAGGTLRETQYF
v_call: TRBV19; clone_size: -; j_call: TRBJ1-2; cdr3_aa: CASSILSANYGYTF
v_call: TRBV24-1; clone_size: once; j_call: TRBJ1-5; cdr3_aa: CATGGQGAQPQHF
v_call: TRBV11-2; clone_size: -; j_call: TRBJ2-4; cdr3_aa: CASSPGLAGGPAKNIQYF
v_call: TRBV24-1; clone_size: -; j_call: TRBJ1-1; cdr3_aa: CATSETGHTTGLMNTEAFF
v_call: TRBV24-1; clone_size: -; j_call: TRBJ2-7; cdr3_aa: CATSDPGLAGDPYEQYF
v_call: TRBV25-1; clone_size: -; j_call: TRBJ2-2; cdr3_aa: CASSEALVNTGELFF
v_call: TRBV30; clone_size: -; j_call: TRBJ2-1; cdr3_aa: CATSSGREGEQFF